The 10 T cell receptor beta chains given below trace back to one sample, sequenced in a study of cytomegalovirus exposure and HLA in healthy donors. The PCR was carried out with 60 Vbeta primers and 13 Jbeta primers. Some clones are missing from TCRdb's copy, which holds only in-frame ones; the method was immunoSEQ multiplex PCR. The table shows about 130,000 clones, with roughly four fifths occurring only once. Sequencing used PBMCs. These receptors originate from a man aged 30-40 years in good health and CMV-seronegative.

This clone was counted only a few times. The chain combines TRBV5-4 with TRBJ1-2; tentatively, D is TRBD1 (5 bases). Trimming stripped 0 bases from V and 5 bases from J, with 14 bases between. The CDR3 spans 15 residues. CDR1 SGHNT and CDR2 YYREEE come from the germline V gene (reference sequence). The CDR3 bases are TGTGCCAGCAGCTTGGGAGCCGGGGGTATATATGGCTACACCTTC. Protein product: CASSLGAGGIYGYTF.

Only a few counts were recorded for this clone. The chain employs TRBV4-1 and TRBJ2-7; D perhaps matches TRBD1 (5 bases). Deletions cut 0 bases from V and 7 bases from J, with 16 bases between. CDR1 is MGHRA and CDR2 is YSYEKL in the germline V gene. This CDR3 region has 15 residues. The CDR3: CASSQENTGAWEQYF. Here the CDR3 DNA reads TGCGCCAGCAGCCAAGAAAACACAGGTGCCTGGGAGCAGTACTTC.

The chain is built from TRBV30 and TRBJ1-2, with 7 bases that match TRBD1. J was trimmed by 5 bases and V by 2 bases; bases with no gene match: 5. CDR1 is GTSNPN and CDR2 is SVGIG in the germline V gene (reference sequence). This CDR3 is built from 13 residues. CDR3 protein: CAWSQGGGYGYTF. DNA for the CDR3: TGTGCCTGGAGTCAAGGGGGCGGGTATGGCTACACCTTC.

This clone appeared once. J is TRBJ2-7 and V is TRBV6-1, with 8 bases identical to TRBD1. The germline V gene has CDR1 MNHNS and CDR2 SASEGT. V shed 2 bases and J 3 bases; nucleotides not matched to a gene: 9. The CDR3 runs to 16 residues. This CDR3 is CASSERWGQAVYEQYF. In nucleotides, the CDR3 is TGTGCCAGCAGTGAAAGGTGGGGACAGGCGGTCTACGAGCAGTACTTC.

This chain joins TRBV4-3 and TRBJ1-4, with TRBD1 identical over 10 bases. The CDR3 runs to 17 residues. Germline V gives CDR1 LGHNA, CDR2 YSLEER. V shed 3 bases, J shed 4 bases, and the junction held 8 bases outside the gene matches. CDR3 region: CASSQGQGRGSNEKLFF. CDR3 sequence (DNA): TGCGCCAGCAGCCAGGGACAGGGGAGGGGAAGTAATGAAAAACTGTTTTTT.

This chain joins TRBV6-6 and TRBJ2-7; TRBD2 matches 7 bases. Trimming took 5 bases from V and 3 from J; bases not matched to a gene: 13. The length of the CDR3 is 16 residues. Germline CDR1 is MNHNY and CDR2 is SVGAGI (reference sequence). The DNA for the CDR3 is TGTGCCAGCAGTAACTGGCCGGCTAGCGGAAACTACGAGCAGTACTTC. The encoded protein is CASSNWPASGNYEQYF.

The CDR3 loop is CASTPGRNTEAFF. The CDR3, as DNA: TGTGCCAGCACCCCTGGTAGGAACACTGAAGCTTTCTTT. The rearrangement links TRBV28 to TRBJ1-1; the D is unclear. The CDR3 length is 13 residues. The germline CDR1 and CDR2 sequences are MDHEN and SYDVKM. The V end lost 7 bases, the J end lost 1 base, and 10 bases lay between the germline ends. The full variable domain, with the rest looked up from reference TRBV28 and TRBJ1-1, is DVKVTQSSRYLVKRTGEKVFLECVQDMDHENMFWYRQDPGLGLRLIYFSYDVKMKEKGDIPEGYSVSREKKERFSLILESASTNQTSMYLCASTPGRNTEAFFGQGTRLTVV.

The chain joins TRBV15 to TRBJ1-2, with 7 bases identical to TRBD1. The CDR3 consists of 15 residues. Per germline, CDR1 LNHNV and CDR2 YYDKDF (reference sequence). Unmatched junction bases numbered 7, after V lost 1 base and J lost 5 bases. The CDR3: CATSRGNTGDYGYTF. In nucleotides, the CDR3 is TGTGCCACCAGCAGAGGGAACACAGGGGATTATGGCTACACCTTC.

The gene calls are TRBV5-6 and TRBJ2-3, with D perhaps matching TRBD2 (5 bases). Germline values: CDR1 SGHDT, CDR2 YYEEEE. CDR3 length: 15 amino acids. Trimming took 0 bases from V and 2 from J, leaving 10 bases between them. The CDR3 loop reads CASSLGPGFTDTQYF. CDR3 DNA sequence: TGTGCCAGCAGCTTGGGGCCGGGGTTCACAGATACGCAGTATTTT.

The V call is TRBV7-9, the J call TRBJ1-5, with 7 bases that match TRBD1. Germline CDR1 and CDR2: SEHNR and FQNEAQ (reference sequence). This CDR3 has 14 amino acids. Trimming cost V 5 bases and J 8 bases; bases outside gene matches: 9. The CDR3 nucleotides are TGTGCCAGCAGCGGGTCAGGGGGTGCGGAGCCCCAGCATTTT. Translating gives CASSGSGGAEPQHF. The full variable domain, in which reference TRBV7-9 and TRBJ1-5 provide the parts outside the CDR3, is DTGVSQNPRHKITKRGQNVTFRCDPISEHNRLYWYRQTLGQGPEFLTYFQNEAQLEKSRLLSDRFSAERPKGSFSTLEIQRTEQGDSAMYLCASSGSGGAEPQHFGDGTRLSIL.